This T cell receptor beta chain stems from a study of blood T cell repertoires in COVID-19. Germline CDR1 LGHDT, CDR2 YNNKEL (reference sequence). The CDR3 runs 16 residues. With 0 bases clipped from V and 8 bases from J, the junction kept 9 bases outside the gene matches. Libraries were prepared by immunoSEQ multiplex PCR; TCRdb keeps only in-frame clonotypes and omits some of them. The sample carries some 160,000 clones, 79% recorded once. The source material was peripheral blood. The sequence came from a man aged 50 or older with active or convalescent COVID-19. The rearrangement uses TRBV3-1 (or the pseudogene TRBV3-2) and TRBJ1-4, with 7 bases identical to TRBD1. Here the CDR3 reads CASSQDGTAYGEKLFF. CDR3 DNA sequence: TGTGCCAGCAGCCAAGATGGGACAGCCTATGGGGAAAAACTGTTTTTT.